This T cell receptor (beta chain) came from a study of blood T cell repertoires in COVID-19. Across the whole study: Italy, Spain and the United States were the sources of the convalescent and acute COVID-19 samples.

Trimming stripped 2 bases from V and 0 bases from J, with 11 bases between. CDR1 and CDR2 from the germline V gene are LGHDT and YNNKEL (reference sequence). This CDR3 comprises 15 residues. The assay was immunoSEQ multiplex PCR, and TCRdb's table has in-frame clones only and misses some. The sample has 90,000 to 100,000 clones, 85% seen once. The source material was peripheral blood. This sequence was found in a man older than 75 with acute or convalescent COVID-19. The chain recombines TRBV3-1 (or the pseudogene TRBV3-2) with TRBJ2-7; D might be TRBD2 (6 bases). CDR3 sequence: CASSQSRDFSYEQYF. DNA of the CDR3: TGTGCCAGCAGCCAAAGTCGGGACTTCTCCTACGAGCAGTACTTC.